Listed here are 25 T cell receptor beta chains from one sample, sequenced in a study of T cell repertoires in cytomegalovirus infection. These receptors have no identified antigens. TCRdb re-called the reads through MiXCR, storing one row per CDR3 protein. The sample has about 130,000 distinct CDR3 sequences, approximately 30% seen once. The specimen was CD8+ T cells from cultured PBMCs, collected from culture after CMV antigen stimulation. The source of these receptors is a human donor in good health (CMV status not recorded). Some clones in this sample may be carry-over from other donors' samples.

This clonotype was detected ten times or more. This chain links TRBV7-2 with TRBJ2-1, with 11 nucleotides matching TRBD2. Germline assignment: CDR1 SGHTA and CDR2 FQGNSA. The V and J ends lost 2 bases and 6 bases, in that order; junction bases with no gene match: 6. The CDR3 loop spans 16 amino acids. The CDR3 DNA reads as TGTGCCAGCAGCTTAAGACTAGCGGGGCGTGTCAATGAGCAGTTCTTC. This codes for CASSLRLAGRVNEQFF.

This clonotype showed up many times. CDR3 coding DNA: TGCGCCAGCAGCCCGGGGACAGGTCTTGTCTACGAGCAGTACTTC. It yields the protein CASSPGTGLVYEQYF. The chain has TRBV5-1 and TRBJ2-7; 8 bases align to TRBD1. Per germline, CDR1 SGHRS and CDR2 YFSETQ. CDR3 length equals 15 residues. With V trimmed by 4 bases and J by 3 bases, 9 bases remained unmatched.

The chain joins TRBV27 to TRBJ1-2; unclear D gene. The CDR3 totals 13 residues. Trimming stripped 5 bases from V and 2 bases from J, with 9 bases between. Per germline, CDR1 MNHEY and CDR2 SMNVEV (reference sequence). The CDR3 reads CASSLAENYGYTF. The CDR3 coding sequence is TGTGCCAGCAGTCTGGCAGAAAACTATGGCTACACCTTC.

The rearrangement uses TRBV15 and TRBJ2-3; D not resolved. The CDR3 consists of 15 residues. Germline V gene data show CDR1 as LNHNV and CDR2 as YYDKDF (reference sequence). V lost 0 bases and J lost 4, with 11 bases in between. The CDR3 DNA follows: TGTGCCACCAGCAGAGATCGCTCCCAAGCAGATACGCAGTATTTT. Encoded protein: CATSRDRSQADTQYF.

This chain uses TRBV7-8 with TRBJ1-1; D perhaps matches TRBD1 (6 bases). The CDR3 is 14 amino acids. The V gene lost 5 bases and the J gene lost 6 bases, with 16 bases spanning the gap. Germline-derived CDR1 and CDR2 are SGHVS and FQNEAQ. The CDR3 bases are TGTGCCAGCAGCAAACTCACAGGGTTGCCTGAAGCTTTCTTT. The encoded protein is CASSKLTGLPEAFF.

The chain uses TRBV12-3 or TRBV12-4 and TRBJ1-1; D is possibly TRBD1 (6 bases). CDR3 length equals 13 residues. The V end lost 6 bases, the J end lost 4 bases, and 12 bases lay between the germline ends. The CDR3 protein is CASRVLTGTEAFF. DNA of the CDR3: TGTGCCAGCAGGGTGTTGACAGGCACTGAAGCTTTCTTT.

The chain couples TRBV4-1 to TRBJ2-5, with D perhaps matching TRBD2 (5 bases). CDR1 is MGHRA and CDR2 is YSYEKL in the germline V gene. V was pared by 0 bases and J by 1 base, with 9 bases between. CDR3 length equals 15 residues. CDR3 sequence: CASSQERAFQETQYF. CDR3 sequence (DNA): TGCGCCAGCAGCCAAGAGAGGGCTTTCCAAGAGACCCAGTACTTC.

J is TRBJ2-3 and V is TRBV7-6; TRBD2 might be the D (6 bases). V was pared by 5 bases and J by 2 bases, with 20 bases between. The germline gives CDR1 SGHVS, CDR2 FNYEAQ. This CDR3 is 17 amino acids long. CDR3: CASSAGTGGISTDTQYF. The CDR3, as DNA: TGTGCCAGCAGCGCAGGAACTGGAGGGATTTCCACAGATACGCAGTATTTT.

This clonotype was detected only once. One end of the junction does not line up with germline, which may come from a read error. V gene TRBV7-8 combines with J gene TRBJ2-7, with 14 bases fitting TRBD2. CDR3 length equals 20 residues. Per germline, CDR1 SGHVS and CDR2 FQNEAQ. The CDR3 bases are TGTGCCAGCAGCGTACATCCCGGGACTAGCGGGGGCCGAAGCTCCTACAAGCAGTACTTC. It codes for CASSVHPGTSGGRSSYKQYF.

This clonotype was detected only a few times. DNA for the CDR3: TGTGCCAGTAAAGTACATGGGGCGAGCAATCAGCCCCAGCATTTT. As protein: CASKVHGASNQPQHF. The J gene is TRBJ1-5, the V gene TRBV19, with D perhaps matching TRBD1 (5 bases). Trimming stripped 7 bases from V and 1 base from J, with 14 bases between. This CDR3 has 15 amino acids. Germline V gene data show CDR1 as LNHDA and CDR2 as SQIVND (reference sequence).

In its sample, this clonotype was seen many times. The chain has TRBV27 and TRBJ1-4; TRBD1 might be the D (5 bases). CDR1 and CDR2 from the germline V gene are MNHEY and SMNVEV (reference sequence). The CDR3 has 18 amino acids. Trimming left V 2 bases short and J 0 bases short, with 16 bases between. Here the CDR3 reads CASSLRGRRSATNEKLFF. CDR3 in DNA: TGTGCCAGCAGTTTACGGGGCAGGAGATCTGCAACTAATGAAAAACTGTTTTTT.

This clonotype was seen just once. The V and J genes are TRBV6-6 and TRBJ2-1; 8 bases line up with TRBD2. The V segment lost 4 bases and the J segment 9 bases; nucleotides outside the gene matches: 11. This CDR3 spans 15 amino acids. Germline V lookup: CDR1 MNHNY, CDR2 SVGAGI (reference sequence). CDR3 region: CASSLSVDAGGEQFF. The DNA of the CDR3 is TGTGCCAGCAGTTTATCCGTCGACGCGGGAGGTGAGCAGTTCTTC.

The sample holds a few counts of this clonotype. The chain recombines TRBV6-1 with TRBJ1-1, with D uncertain. This CDR3 contains 15 residues. Per germline, CDR1 MNHNS and CDR2 SASEGT. V lost 6 bases and J lost 0, with 14 bases in between. CDR3 nucleotides: TGTGCCAGCAGCCTCAGCGGGTTCATGAACACTGAAGCTTTCTTT. Protein sequence: CASSLSGFMNTEAFF.

This clonotype showed up many times. The CDR3 coding sequence is TGTGCCATCAGTGAGTCGGGGGCCAGGGATGGCTACACCTTC. It encodes CAISESGARDGYTF. V is TRBV10-3 and J is TRBJ1-2; tentative D call: TRBD1 (6 bases). The CDR3 sequence is 14 residues long. Germline V CDR1 and CDR2: ENHRY, SYGVKD. V lost 0 bases to trimming and J lost 6 bases, with 11 bases between them.

This clonotype was counted a few times. V gene TRBV7-3 combines with J gene TRBJ1-1, with D perhaps matching TRBD1 (6 bases). The CDR3 length is 14 residues. V lost 5 bases and J lost 1, with 11 bases in between. Germline V gives CDR1 SGHTA, CDR2 FQGTGA. CDR3 in DNA: TGTGCCAGCAGCCCCGTAGGGGGGAACACTGAAGCTTTCTTT. Translation: CASSPVGGNTEAFF.

The sample holds one count of this clonotype. The V and J genes are TRBV11-2 and TRBJ2-7, with D tentatively TRBD1 or TRBD2 (5 bases each). Germline values: CDR1 SGHAT, CDR2 FQNNGV. V lost 5 bases and J 1 base, leaving 15 bases between the germline ends. The CDR3 consists of 15 residues. The CDR3: CASSLPLGPSYEQYF. CDR3 sequence (DNA): TGTGCCAGCAGCCTGCCTTTGGGACCATCCTACGAGCAGTACTTC.

This clonotype was recorded only once. The chain combines TRBV6-1 with TRBJ2-7; the D is unclear. The germline V gene encodes CDR1 MNHNS and CDR2 SASEGT. V lost 4 bases and J lost 4, with 5 bases in between. The CDR3 sequence is 11 residues long. The CDR3 here is CASSAWYEQYF. The CDR3, as DNA: TGTGCCAGCAGTGCCTGGTACGAGCAGTACTTC.

V gene TRBV7-9 combines with J gene TRBJ1-1; 12 nucleotides line up with TRBD1. Germline V gives CDR1 SEHNR, CDR2 FQNEAQ (reference sequence). The CDR3 length is 15 residues. V shed 4 bases and J 10 bases; nucleotides not matched to a gene: 10. The CDR3 protein is CASSSARDRGLGAFF. The CDR3 nucleotides are TGTGCCAGCAGCTCGGCGAGGGACAGGGGGCTCGGAGCTTTCTTT.

V usage is TRBV27 and J usage is TRBJ2-5, with D possibly matching TRBD1 (6 bases). Germline lookup yields CDR1 MNHEY and CDR2 SMNVEV (reference sequence). The length of the CDR3 is 15 residues. Trimming removed 6 bases at V and 1 base at J, with 15 bases between. CDR3 DNA: TGTGCCAGCAGACGGAAGGGGGATACCCAAGAGACCCAGTACTTC. Translation: CASRRKGDTQETQYF.

This clonotype was counted ten times or more. V usage is TRBV15 and J usage is TRBJ2-5, with a weak D call TRBD2 (5 bases). Trimming cost V 1 base and J 1 base, with 13 bases left between them. CDR3 length equals 16 residues. The germline gives CDR1 LNHNV, CDR2 YYDKDF (reference sequence). The CDR3 here is CATSRARDGIQETQYF. CDR3 nucleotides: TGTGCCACCAGCAGAGCACGGGATGGGATCCAAGAGACCCAGTACTTC.

A single count supports this clonotype. The chain employs TRBV4-3 and TRBJ2-7; 9 nucleotides agree with TRBD2. The V gene's germline CDR1 is LGHNA and CDR2 YSLEER. Unmatched junction bases numbered 10, after V lost 4 bases and J lost 6 bases. The CDR3 covers 15 residues. The CDR3 here is CASSPRWASGAEQYF. The CDR3 DNA reads TGCGCCAGCAGCCCCCGATGGGCTAGCGGGGCCGAGCAGTACTTC.

The genes are TRBV12-3 or TRBV12-4 and TRBJ1-2, with D maybe TRBD1 (6 bases). The CDR3 is made up of 14 amino acids. Trimming cost V 3 bases and J 4 bases, with 12 bases left between them. CDR3 residues: CASSFTGTTYGYTF. The CDR3, as DNA: TGTGCCAGCAGTTTTACAGGGACGACCTATGGCTACACCTTC.

The chain recombines TRBV27 with TRBJ1-2; 7 bases match TRBD1. The junction had 5 bases not matched to a gene; V was cut back by 3 bases and J by 7 bases. Germline values: CDR1 MNHEY, CDR2 SMNVEV (reference sequence). The CDR3 extends over 13 amino acids. Written as DNA, the CDR3 is TGTGCCAGCAGTTTTTCGGAGGGGGCTGGCTACACCTTC. Its translation is CASSFSEGAGYTF.

This clonotype has at least ten counts. The CDR3 DNA sequence: TGTGCCAGCAGCCAAGTGGTCGGGGCGCCATGGACCGGGGAGCTGTTTTTT. Translation gives CASSQVVGAPWTGELFF. The chain recombines TRBV7-8 with TRBJ2-2; the D gene could be TRBD1 or TRBD2 (5 bases each). Germline V gene data show CDR1 as SGHVS and CDR2 as FQNEAQ. The CDR3 spans 17 residues. V was pared by 5 bases and J by 5 bases, with 21 bases between.

The chain combines TRBV7-6 with TRBJ1-1, with TRBD1 matching over 8 bases. V shed 5 bases and J 4 bases; nucleotides not matched to a gene: 6. From germline, CDR1 is SGHVS and CDR2 FNYEAQ. There are 14 residues in the CDR3. The CDR3 nucleotides are TGTGCCAGCAGCGGACAGGGAGTGGGCACTGAAGCTTTCTTT. Translation gives CASSGQGVGTEAFF.